Listed below are T cell receptor beta chains from one sample, sequenced in a study of cytomegalovirus exposure and HLA in healthy donors. Produced via immunoSEQ multiplex PCR; TCRdb's table is partial and in-frame only. The sample yields fewer than 150,000 clones, 80% to 90% seen once. The sample consisted of PBMCs. These receptors were collected from a young woman in good health and CMV-seropositive. CDR3s include the opening cysteine and the closing phenylalanine or tryptophan. Fields, in order: clone size, V gene, J gene, D gene, CDR3 protein, CDR3 DNA. A D gene is named only where the DNA matches it firmly. Clone size is given for some rows only: seen once, a few or many times, or a class if the clone is expanded.

clone_size: .
v_call: TRBV15
j_call: TRBJ1-6
d_call: TRBD1
cdr3_aa: CATSRVGQGVPNSPLHF
cdr3_nt: TGTGCCACCAGCAGAGTGGGACAGGGGGTACCAAATTCACCCCTCCACTTT

clone_size: once
v_call: TRBV6-5
j_call: TRBJ2-1
d_call: TRBD1
cdr3_aa: CASSSGQTYNEQFF
cdr3_nt: TGTGCCAGCAGTTCGGGACAGACGTACAATGAGCAGTTCTTC

clone_size: .
v_call: TRBV7-9
j_call: TRBJ1-6
d_call: .
cdr3_aa: CASSSTGRGGNSPLHF
cdr3_nt: TGTGCCAGCAGCTCCACTGGGAGGGGTGGTAATTCACCCCTCCACTTT

clone_size: .
v_call: TRBV30
j_call: TRBJ1-6
d_call: TRBD1
cdr3_aa: CAWGGTVNSPLHF
cdr3_nt: TGTGCCTGGGGCGGGACAGTTAATTCACCCCTCCACTTT

clone_size: .
v_call: TRBV15
j_call: TRBJ2-1
d_call: .
cdr3_aa: CATSWTQYNEQFF
cdr3_nt: TGTGCCACCAGCTGGACACAATACAATGAGCAGTTCTTC

clone_size: .
v_call: TRBV18
j_call: TRBJ1-4
d_call: .
cdr3_aa: CASSRQTTNEKLFF
cdr3_nt: TGTGCCAGCTCACGACAAACAACTAATGAAAAACTGTTTTTT

clone_size: .
v_call: TRBV7-3
j_call: TRBJ2-3
d_call: TRBD2
cdr3_aa: CASSKYGGTDTQYF
cdr3_nt: TGTGCCAGCAGCAAGTACGGGGGGACAGATACGCAGTATTTT

clone_size: .
v_call: TRBV7-2
j_call: TRBJ1-6
d_call: TRBD1
cdr3_aa: CASSPRIQGLTYNSPLHF
cdr3_nt: TGTGCCAGCAGCCCCCGGATACAGGGGTTGACCTATAATTCACCCCTCCACTTT

clone_size: .
v_call: TRBV6-6
j_call: TRBJ2-7
d_call: .
cdr3_aa: CASSHDRISYEQYF
cdr3_nt: TGTGCCAGCAGTCACGACAGGATCTCCTACGAGCAGTACTTC

clone_size: .
v_call: TRBV19
j_call: TRBJ1-2
d_call: .
cdr3_aa: CARTTANGYTF
cdr3_nt: TGTGCCAGAACGACAGCGAATGGCTACACCTTC

clone_size: .
v_call: TRBV25-1
j_call: TRBJ1-2
d_call: .
cdr3_aa: CASSESSGLPYGYTF
cdr3_nt: TGTGCCAGCAGTGAAAGTTCAGGGCTCCCCTATGGCTACACCTTC

clone_size: .
v_call: TRBV7-9
j_call: TRBJ1-2
d_call: TRBD1
cdr3_aa: CASSPSTGGDGYTF
cdr3_nt: TGTGCCAGCAGCCCATCGACAGGGGGGGATGGCTACACCTTC

clone_size: .
v_call: TRBV4-2
j_call: TRBJ2-1
d_call: .
cdr3_aa: CASSPSDSHNEQFF
cdr3_nt: TGTGCCAGCAGCCCTAGCGACAGCCACAATGAGCAGTTCTTC

clone_size: .
v_call: TRBV4-2
j_call: TRBJ1-6
d_call: TRBD1
cdr3_aa: CASSQELSTGINSPLHF
cdr3_nt: TGTGCCAGCAGCCAAGAACTCTCGACAGGGATAAATTCACCCCTCCACTTT

clone_size: .
v_call: TRBV19
j_call: TRBJ1-5
d_call: .
cdr3_aa: CATRATGQPQHF
cdr3_nt: TGTGCCACCCGAGCGACCGGACAGCCCCAGCATTTT

clone_size: .
v_call: TRBV30
j_call: TRBJ1-2
d_call: TRBD1
cdr3_aa: CAWSRPGTGGHGYTF
cdr3_nt: TGTGCCTGGAGTAGGCCCGGGACAGGGGGCCATGGCTACACCTTC

clone_size: once
v_call: TRBV5-1
j_call: TRBJ2-2
d_call: .
cdr3_aa: CASSLEQAIGELFF
cdr3_nt: TGCGCCAGCAGCTTGGAACAGGCAATCGGGGAGCTGTTTTTT

clone_size: .
v_call: TRBV2
j_call: TRBJ2-3
d_call: TRBD2
cdr3_aa: CASTDPTSGEGTDTQYF
cdr3_nt: TGTGCCAGCACCGATCCGACTAGCGGGGAAGGCACAGATACGCAGTATTTT

clone_size: .
v_call: TRBV10-3
j_call: TRBJ1-5
d_call: .
cdr3_aa: CAARGNREPQHF
cdr3_nt: TGTGCCGCCCGAGGCAATCGGGAGCCCCAGCATTTT

clone_size: .
v_call: TRBV21-1
j_call: TRBJ2-7
d_call: .
cdr3_aa: CASLGREKVARDEQYF
cdr3_nt: TGTGCCAGCCTGGGGCGGGAGAAGGTGGCGCGTGACGAGCAGTACTTC

clone_size: .
v_call: TRBV7-3
j_call: TRBJ2-2
d_call: .
cdr3_aa: CASSLLSLQGKGLFF
cdr3_nt: TGTGCCAGCAGCCTTCTATCGCTCCAGGGTAAAGGTTTGTTTTTT

clone_size: .
v_call: TRBV28
j_call: TRBJ1-3
d_call: .
cdr3_aa: CASSLRGAGSGNTIYF
cdr3_nt: TGTGCCAGCAGTTTACGGGGGGCAGGGTCTGGAAACACCATATATTTT